These 17 T cell receptor beta chains originate from one sample sequenced in a study of T cell responses to AZD1222 COVID-19 vaccine. Profiling relied on immunoSEQ multiplex PCR, and the TCRdb table lists in-frame clones only, not all of them. The data hold 75,000 to 100,000 clones, with approximately 90% observed a single time. The specimen was peripheral blood, collected on day 0 of AZD1222 vaccination. Source of these receptors: an adult in good health.

V gene TRBV7-6 combines with J gene TRBJ1-4; 7 bases are shared with TRBD1. The CDR3 is 15 residues long. Germline V gives CDR1 SGHVS, CDR2 FNYEAQ. The trim removed 9 bases at V and 2 bases at J, leaving 9 bases unmatched. The CDR3 DNA sequence: TGTGCCAGTTCCCCCCCAGGGGGTACTAATGAAAAACTGTTTTTT. This codes for CASSPPGGTNEKLFF.

This sequence joins TRBV7-6 and TRBJ1-1; unclear D gene. V dropped 5 bases and J dropped 2 bases, with 9 bases sitting between them. This CDR3 contains 13 residues. Germline CDR1 and CDR2: SGHVS and FNYEAQ. CDR3 amino acids: CASSREANTEAFF. In DNA, the CDR3 is TGTGCCAGCAGCCGAGAGGCCAACACTGAAGCTTTCTTT.

The chain employs TRBV7-9 and TRBJ1-5; the match to TRBD1 covers 8 bases. Germline values: CDR1 SEHNR, CDR2 FQNEAQ (reference sequence). J gave up 1 base and V 5 bases, and 4 bases lay outside the gene matches. This CDR3 has 15 amino acids. For the CDR3, the DNA is TGTGCCAGCAGCCTGACAGGGGACAGCAATCAGCCCCAGCATTTT. It yields the protein CASSLTGDSNQPQHF.

This clone was counted a single time. The rearrangement uses TRBV28 and TRBJ1-2; 8 bases map to TRBD1. Germline V gene sequence: CDR1 MDHEN, CDR2 SYDVKM. J was trimmed by 10 bases and V by 3 bases; bases with no gene match: 7. This CDR3 has 13 residues. CDR3: CASSLQDRDFYTF. CDR3 sequence (DNA): TGTGCCAGCAGTTTGCAGGACAGGGACTTCTACACCTTC.

The V and J genes are TRBV19 and TRBJ2-1; D may be TRBD2 (6 bases). Trimming removed 3 bases at V and 8 bases at J, with 11 bases between. Germline V gene sequence: CDR1 LNHDA, CDR2 SQIVND (reference sequence). CDR3 length: 13 residues. The chain's CDR3 is CASSIKLAHEQFF. The CDR3 DNA reads as TGTGCCAGTAGTATTAAACTAGCCCATGAGCAGTTCTTC.

Here the CDR3 DNA reads TGTGCCAGCAGTGAAATCGTAGGGGCAGCGAGGGGCTACACCTTC. Translated, it gives CASSEIVGAARGYTF. The chain recombines TRBV6-1 with TRBJ1-2, with TRBD1 as a possible D gene (5 bases). V was cut by 2 bases and J by 8 bases, with 18 bases left in between. This CDR3 comprises 15 residues. Germline V gives CDR1 MNHNS, CDR2 SASEGT.

Written as DNA, the CDR3 is TGTGCCAGCAGGGGACCGGGAGGGGAGACCCAGTACTTC. Amino acids: CASRGPGGETQYF. The J gene is TRBJ2-5, the V gene TRBV27; 8 bases fit TRBD2. V shed 6 bases and J 5 bases; nucleotides not matched to a gene: 5. The CDR3 covers 13 residues. Germline V gene lookup returns CDR1 MNHEY and CDR2 SMNVEV (reference sequence).

This clone was counted between two and nine times. The chain combines TRBV28 with TRBJ1-1; D is possibly TRBD1 (5 bases). The V end was cut by 5 bases, the J end by 1 base, with 8 bases between. Germline CDR1 reads MDHEN; CDR2 reads SYDVKM. This CDR3 is 13 amino acids long. The CDR3 nucleotides read TGTGCCAGCAGTATCGGACAGAACACTGAAGCTTTCTTT. Its protein is CASSIGQNTEAFF.

The chain has TRBV19 and TRBJ1-6, with no clear D. The germline V and J ends were trimmed by 6 bases and 7 bases, with 13 bases remaining between them. The CDR3 contains 14 residues. Per germline, CDR1 LNHDA and CDR2 SQIVND (reference sequence). CDR3 sequence reads: CASRAVKENSPLHF. The CDR3 DNA is TGTGCCAGTAGAGCGGTTAAGGAGAATTCACCCCTCCACTTT.

The chain links TRBV18 to TRBJ2-1, with 10 nucleotides matching TRBD2. The J segment lost 8 bases and the V segment lost 2 bases, leaving 6 bases of the junction unmatched. The CDR3 has 15 amino acids. Germline CDR1 is KGHSH and CDR2 is LQKENI. CDR3 DNA sequence: TGTGCCAGCTCACCAGGGTGGACTAGCGGTTATGAGCAGTTCTTC. Translated: CASSPGWTSGYEQFF.

This chain connects TRBV7-9 to TRBJ2-5; 10 positions match TRBD1. CDR3 length equals 15 residues. Germline values: CDR1 SEHNR, CDR2 FQNEAQ (reference sequence). J lost 1 base, V lost 6 bases, and 5 bases had no gene match. CDR3 in DNA: TGTGCCAGCAGGGGGGACAGGGGCTTCCAAGAGACCCAGTACTTC. It is translated as CASRGDRGFQETQYF.

The rearrangement links TRBV5-6 to TRBJ1-2; TRBD1 might be the D (6 bases). The V gene lost 0 bases and the J gene lost 3 bases, with 9 bases spanning the gap. Germline assignment: CDR1 SGHDT and CDR2 YYEEEE. This CDR3 comprises 14 residues. CDR3 sequence reads: CASSLDRVYYGYTF. The CDR3 DNA is TGTGCCAGCAGCTTGGACAGGGTTTACTATGGCTACACCTTC.

The V gene is TRBV18, the J gene TRBJ1-6, with TRBD1 identical over 7 bases. V lost 3 bases and J lost 7; bases outside the gene matches: 3. The CDR3 extends over 14 amino acids. The V gene's germline CDR1 is KGHSH and CDR2 LQKENI. CDR3 residues: CASSPGQDNSPLHF. The CDR3 coding sequence is TGTGCCAGCTCACCCGGACAGGACAATTCACCCCTCCACTTT.

V is TRBV7-9 and J is TRBJ1-4, with a tentative D call TRBD1 (5 bases). V lost 5 bases to trimming and J lost 7 bases, with 17 bases between them. CDR1 and CDR2 (germline): SEHNR, FQNEAQ (reference sequence). The CDR3 runs 15 residues. CDR3 sequence: CASSPLTDRSEKLFF. The CDR3 nucleotides read TGTGCCAGCAGCCCTTTGACAGACCGATCTGAAAAACTGTTTTTT.

The chain recombines TRBV12-3 or TRBV12-4 with TRBJ1-2, with 7 bases matching TRBD1. V dropped 4 bases and J dropped 5; count of bases not matched to a gene: 1. The CDR3 sequence is 12 residues long. CDR3 loop: CASSWDSYGYTF. CDR3 nucleotides: TGTGCCAGCAGTTGGGACAGTTATGGCTACACCTTC.

The V call is TRBV30, the J call TRBJ1-1; perhaps TRBD1 as D (5 bases). The CDR3 has 14 residues. The ends were cut back, 2 bases at V and 0 bases at J, with 10 bases in the middle. In germline, CDR1 is GTSNPN, CDR2 SVGIG (reference sequence). CDR3 protein: CAWSQRGLNTEAFF. CDR3 in DNA: TGTGCCTGGAGTCAGAGGGGTTTGAACACTGAAGCTTTCTTT.

V is TRBV11-3 and J is TRBJ1-5; D is possibly TRBD1 (5 bases). Germline lookup yields CDR1 SGHNT and CDR2 YENEEA. The CDR3 is made up of 17 amino acids. V lost 0 bases, J lost 0 bases, and 12 bases lay in between. This CDR3 is CASSLEDSTISNQPQHF. The CDR3 nucleotides are TGTGCCAGCAGCTTAGAAGACAGCACGATTAGCAATCAGCCCCAGCATTTT.